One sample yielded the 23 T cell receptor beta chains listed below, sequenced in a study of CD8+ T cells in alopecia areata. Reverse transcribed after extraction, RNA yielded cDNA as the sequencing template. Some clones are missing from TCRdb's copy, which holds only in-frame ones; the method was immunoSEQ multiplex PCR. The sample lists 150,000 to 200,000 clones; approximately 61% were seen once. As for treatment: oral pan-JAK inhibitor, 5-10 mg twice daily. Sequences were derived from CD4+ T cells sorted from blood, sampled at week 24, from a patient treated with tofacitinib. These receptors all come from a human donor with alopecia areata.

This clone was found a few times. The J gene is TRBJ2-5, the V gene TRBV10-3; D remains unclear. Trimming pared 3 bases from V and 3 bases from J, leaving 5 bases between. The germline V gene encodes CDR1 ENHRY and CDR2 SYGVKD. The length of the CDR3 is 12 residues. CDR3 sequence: CAISDIKETQYF. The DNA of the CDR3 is TGTGCCATCAGTGACATTAAAGAGACCCAGTACTTC.

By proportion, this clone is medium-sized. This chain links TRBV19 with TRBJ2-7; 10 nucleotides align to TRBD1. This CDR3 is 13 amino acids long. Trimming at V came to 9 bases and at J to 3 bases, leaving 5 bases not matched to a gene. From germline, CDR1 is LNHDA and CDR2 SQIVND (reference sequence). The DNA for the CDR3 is TGTGCCAGCCGGGACAGGGGCGGCTACGAGCAGTACTTC. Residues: CASRDRGGYEQYF.

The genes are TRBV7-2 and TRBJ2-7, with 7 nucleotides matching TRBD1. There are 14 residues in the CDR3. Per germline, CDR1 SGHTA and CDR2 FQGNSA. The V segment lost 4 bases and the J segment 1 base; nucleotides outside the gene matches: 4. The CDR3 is CASSYGTASYEQYF. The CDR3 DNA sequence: TGTGCCAGCAGCTACGGGACAGCTTCCTACGAGCAGTACTTC.

CDR3 in DNA: TGCAGCGTTGTGACGGATAGCAATCAGCCCCAGCATTTT. Amino acids: CSVVTDSNQPQHF. The chain is built from TRBV29-1 and TRBJ1-5; D gene ambiguous. CDR3 length: 13 amino acids. Between the trimmed V and J ends, which lost 4 bases and 0 bases, there was a span of 7 bases. Germline CDR1 and CDR2: SQVTM and ANQGSEA. Filled out from reference TRBV29-1 and TRBJ1-5, the complete variable domain reads SAVISQKPSRDICQRGTSLTIQCQVDSQVTMMFWYRQQPGQSLTLIATANQGSEATYESGFVIDKFPISRPNLTFSTLTVSNMSPEDSSIYLCSVVTDSNQPQHFGDGTRLSIL.

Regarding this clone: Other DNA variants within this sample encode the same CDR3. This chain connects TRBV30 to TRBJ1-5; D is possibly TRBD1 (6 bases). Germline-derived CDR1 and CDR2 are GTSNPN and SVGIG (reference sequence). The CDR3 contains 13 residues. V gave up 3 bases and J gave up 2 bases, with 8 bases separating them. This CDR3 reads CAWSPGGNQPQHF. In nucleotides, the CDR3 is TGTGCCTGGAGCCCAGGGGGCAATCAGCCCCAGCATTTT.

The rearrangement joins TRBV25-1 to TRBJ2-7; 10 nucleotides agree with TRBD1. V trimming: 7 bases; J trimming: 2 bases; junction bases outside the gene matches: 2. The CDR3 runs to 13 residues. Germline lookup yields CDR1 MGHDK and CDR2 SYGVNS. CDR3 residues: CASTGQGAYEQYF. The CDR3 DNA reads TGTGCCAGCACAGGACAGGGGGCCTACGAGCAGTACTTC.

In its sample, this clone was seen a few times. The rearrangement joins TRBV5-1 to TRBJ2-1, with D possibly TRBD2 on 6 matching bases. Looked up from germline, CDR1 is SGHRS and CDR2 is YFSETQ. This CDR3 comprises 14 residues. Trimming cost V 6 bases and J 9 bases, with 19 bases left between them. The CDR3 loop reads CASNKGDVEGEQFF. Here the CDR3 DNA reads TGCGCCAGCAACAAAGGGGATGTGGAGGGTGAGCAGTTCTTC.

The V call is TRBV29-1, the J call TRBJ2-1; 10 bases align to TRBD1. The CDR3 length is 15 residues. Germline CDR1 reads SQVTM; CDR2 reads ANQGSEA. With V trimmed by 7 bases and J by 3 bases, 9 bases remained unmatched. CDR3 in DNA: TGCAGCGGTCTCCTTGGGGACAGGGGCTACAATGAGCAGTTCTTC. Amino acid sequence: CSGLLGDRGYNEQFF.

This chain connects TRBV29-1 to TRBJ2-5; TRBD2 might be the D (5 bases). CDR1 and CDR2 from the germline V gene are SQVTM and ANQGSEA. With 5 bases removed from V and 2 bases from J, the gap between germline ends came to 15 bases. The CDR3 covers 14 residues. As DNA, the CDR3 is TGCAGCGTTCGTAGGAGGCTGACTCAAGAGACCCAGTACTTC. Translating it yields CSVRRRLTQETQYF.

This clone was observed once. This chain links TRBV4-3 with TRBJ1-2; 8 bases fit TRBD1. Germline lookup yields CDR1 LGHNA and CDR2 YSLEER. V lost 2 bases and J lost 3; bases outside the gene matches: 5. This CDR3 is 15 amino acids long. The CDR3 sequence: CASSQSQGADYGYTF. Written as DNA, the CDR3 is TGCGCCAGCAGCCAATCCCAGGGGGCTGACTATGGCTACACCTTC.

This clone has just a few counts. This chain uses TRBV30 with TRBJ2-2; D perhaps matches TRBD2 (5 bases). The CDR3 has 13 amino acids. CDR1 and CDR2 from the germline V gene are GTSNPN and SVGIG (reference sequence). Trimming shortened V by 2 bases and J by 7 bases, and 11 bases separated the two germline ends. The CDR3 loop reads CAWSSLGRGELFF. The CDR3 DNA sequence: TGTGCCTGGAGTTCACTAGGTCGCGGGGAGCTGTTTTTT. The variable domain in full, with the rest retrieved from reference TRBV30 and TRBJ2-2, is SQTIHQWPATLVQPVGSPLSLECTVEGTSNPNLYWYRQAAGRGLQLLFYSVGIGQISSEVPQNLSASRPQDRQFILSSKKLLLSDSGFYLCAWSSLGRGELFFGEGSRLTVL.

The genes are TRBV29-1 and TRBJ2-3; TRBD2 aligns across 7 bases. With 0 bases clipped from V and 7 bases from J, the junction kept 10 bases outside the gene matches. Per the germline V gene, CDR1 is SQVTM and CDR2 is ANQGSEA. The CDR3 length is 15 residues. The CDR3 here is CSVEDRWGGGNTQYF. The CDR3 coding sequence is TGCAGCGTTGAAGATCGGTGGGGGGGAGGAAATACGCAGTATTTT.

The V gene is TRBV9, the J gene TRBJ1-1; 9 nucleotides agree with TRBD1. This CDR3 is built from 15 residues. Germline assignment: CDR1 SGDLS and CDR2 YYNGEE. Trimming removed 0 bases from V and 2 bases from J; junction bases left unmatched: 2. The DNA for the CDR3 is TGTGCCAGCAGCGTAGGACAGGGGGTCAACACTGAAGCTTTCTTT. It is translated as CASSVGQGVNTEAFF.

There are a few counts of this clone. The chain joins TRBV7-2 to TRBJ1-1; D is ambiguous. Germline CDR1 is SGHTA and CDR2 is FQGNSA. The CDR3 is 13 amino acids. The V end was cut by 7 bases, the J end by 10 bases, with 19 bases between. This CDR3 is CASTVQGIVSAFF. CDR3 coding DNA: TGTGCCAGCACCGTTCAAGGAATTGTGTCAGCTTTCTTT.

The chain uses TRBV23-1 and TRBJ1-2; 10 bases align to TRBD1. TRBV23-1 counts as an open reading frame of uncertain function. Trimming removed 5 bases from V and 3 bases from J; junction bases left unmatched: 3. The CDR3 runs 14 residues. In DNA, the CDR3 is TGCGCCAGCAGTGGACAGGGGGATCACTATGGCTACACCTTC. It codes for CASSGQGDHYGYTF.

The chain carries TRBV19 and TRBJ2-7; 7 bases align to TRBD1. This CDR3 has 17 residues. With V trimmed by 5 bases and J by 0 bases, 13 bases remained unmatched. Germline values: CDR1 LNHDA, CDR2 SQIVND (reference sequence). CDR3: CASSVTGVPLISYEQYF. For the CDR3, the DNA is TGTGCCAGTAGTGTTACAGGGGTCCCGTTAATCTCCTACGAGCAGTACTTC.

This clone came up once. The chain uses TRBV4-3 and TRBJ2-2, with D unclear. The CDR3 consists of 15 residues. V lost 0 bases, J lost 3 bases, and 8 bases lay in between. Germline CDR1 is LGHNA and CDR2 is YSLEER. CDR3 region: CASSQETHYTGELFF. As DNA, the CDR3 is TGCGCCAGCAGCCAAGAGACTCACTACACCGGGGAGCTGTTTTTT.

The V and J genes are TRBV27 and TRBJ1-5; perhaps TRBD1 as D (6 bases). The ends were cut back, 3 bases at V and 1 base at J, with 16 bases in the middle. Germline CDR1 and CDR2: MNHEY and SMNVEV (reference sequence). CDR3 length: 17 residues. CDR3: CASSLRAIGGSNQPQHF. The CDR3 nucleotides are TGTGCCAGCAGTTTGCGCGCCATAGGGGGAAGCAATCAGCCCCAGCATTTT.

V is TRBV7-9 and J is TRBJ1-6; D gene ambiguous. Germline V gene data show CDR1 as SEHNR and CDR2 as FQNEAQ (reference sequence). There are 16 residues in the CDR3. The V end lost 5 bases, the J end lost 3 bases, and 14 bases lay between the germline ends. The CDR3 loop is CASSQPTSRYNSPLHF. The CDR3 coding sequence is TGTGCCAGCAGCCAACCAACCTCCCGCTATAATTCACCCCTCCACTTT.

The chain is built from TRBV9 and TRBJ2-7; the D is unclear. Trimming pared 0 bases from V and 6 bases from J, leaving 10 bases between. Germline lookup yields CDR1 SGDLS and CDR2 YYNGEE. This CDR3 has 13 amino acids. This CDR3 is CASSVGGLSEQYF. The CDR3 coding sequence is TGTGCCAGCAGCGTAGGTGGATTGAGCGAGCAGTACTTC.

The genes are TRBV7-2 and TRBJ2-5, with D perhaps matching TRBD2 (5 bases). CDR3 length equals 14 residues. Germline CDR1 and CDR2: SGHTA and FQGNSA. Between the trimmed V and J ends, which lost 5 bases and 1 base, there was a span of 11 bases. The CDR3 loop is CASSATRFQETQYF. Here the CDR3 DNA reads TGTGCCAGCAGCGCTACTAGGTTCCAAGAGACCCAGTACTTC. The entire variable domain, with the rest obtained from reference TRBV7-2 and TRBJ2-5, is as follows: GAGVSQSPSNKVTEKGKDVELRCDPISGHTALYWYRQSLGQGLEFLIYFQGNSAPDKSGLPSDRFSAERTGGSVSTLTIQRTQQEDSAVYLCASSATRFQETQYFGPGTRLLVL.

CDR3 nucleotides: TGTGCCACCAGCAGAGATCAAGGTTCAGCTTCCGAGCAGTACTTC. It is translated as CATSRDQGSASEQYF. The V and J genes are TRBV15 and TRBJ2-7, with D unresolved. V gave up 0 bases and J gave up 6 bases, with 15 bases separating them. The CDR3 extends over 15 amino acids. CDR1 is LNHNV and CDR2 is YYDKDF in the germline V gene (reference sequence). The variable domain in full, completed from reference TRBV15 and TRBJ2-7, reads DAMVIQNPRYQVTQFGKPVTLSCSQTLNHNVMYWYQQKSSQAPKLLFHYYDKDFNNEADTPDNFQSRRPNTSFCFLDIRSPGLGDTAMYLCATSRDQGSASEQYFGPGTRLTVT.

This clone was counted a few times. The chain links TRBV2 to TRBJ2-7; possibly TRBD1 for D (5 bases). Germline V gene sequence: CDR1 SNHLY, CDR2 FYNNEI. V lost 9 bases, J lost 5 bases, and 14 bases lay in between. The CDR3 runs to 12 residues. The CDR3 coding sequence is TGTGCCAGGGCAAGTCCAGGGAACGAGCAGTACTTC. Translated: CARASPGNEQYF.